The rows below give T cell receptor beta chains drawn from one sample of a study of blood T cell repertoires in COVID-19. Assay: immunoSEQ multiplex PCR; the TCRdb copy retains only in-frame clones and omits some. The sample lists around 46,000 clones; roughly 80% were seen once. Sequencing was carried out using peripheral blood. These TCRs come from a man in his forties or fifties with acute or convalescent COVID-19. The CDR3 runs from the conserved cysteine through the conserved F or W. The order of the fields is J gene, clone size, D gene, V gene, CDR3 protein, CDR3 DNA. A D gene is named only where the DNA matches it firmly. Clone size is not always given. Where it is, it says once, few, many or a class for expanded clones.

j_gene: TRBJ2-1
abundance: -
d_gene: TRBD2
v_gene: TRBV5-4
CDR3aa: CASSPMSGGANEQFF
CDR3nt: TGTGCCAGCAGCCCCATGAGCGGGGGGGCCAATGAGCAGTTCTTC

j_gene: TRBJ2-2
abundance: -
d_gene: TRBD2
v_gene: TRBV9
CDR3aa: CASSVVALAGVTGELFF
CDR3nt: TGTGCCAGCAGCGTAGTAGCTCTAGCGGGGGTCACCGGGGAGCTGTTTTTT

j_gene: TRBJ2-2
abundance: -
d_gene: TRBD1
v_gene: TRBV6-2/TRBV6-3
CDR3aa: CASSAGTGLIGELFF
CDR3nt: TGTGCCAGCAGCGCCGGGACAGGGTTGATCGGGGAGCTGTTTTTT

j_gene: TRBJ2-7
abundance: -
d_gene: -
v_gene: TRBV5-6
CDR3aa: CASSSPGLLNEQYF
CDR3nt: TGTGCCAGCAGCTCCCCAGGGCTCTTGAACGAGCAGTACTTC

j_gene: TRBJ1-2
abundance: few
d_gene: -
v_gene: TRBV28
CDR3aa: CASTSGGIRYGYTF
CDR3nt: TGTGCCAGCACTTCGGGGGGGATTCGGTATGGCTACACCTTC

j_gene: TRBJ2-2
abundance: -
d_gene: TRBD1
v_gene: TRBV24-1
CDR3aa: CATSDPGGVTGELFF
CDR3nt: TGTGCCACCAGTGATCCAGGGGGCGTAACCGGGGAGCTGTTTTTT

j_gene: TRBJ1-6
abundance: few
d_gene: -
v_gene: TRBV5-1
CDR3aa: CASSLELGVYNSPLHF
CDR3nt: TGCGCCAGCAGCTTGGAATTGGGAGTCTATAATTCACCCCTCCACTTT

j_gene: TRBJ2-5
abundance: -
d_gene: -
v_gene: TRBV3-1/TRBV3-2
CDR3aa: CASSLQGTETQYF
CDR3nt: TGTGCCAGCAGTCTACAGGGTACTGAGACCCAGTACTTC

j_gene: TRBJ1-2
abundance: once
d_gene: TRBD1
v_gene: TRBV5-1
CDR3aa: CASSLEIIRGAVSYTF
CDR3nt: TGCGCCAGCAGCTTGGAAATTATCAGGGGGGCAGTTAGCTACACCTTC

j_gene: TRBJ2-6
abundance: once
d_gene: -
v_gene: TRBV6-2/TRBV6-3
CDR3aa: CASSDPKGAGANVLTF
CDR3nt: TGTGCCAGCAGTGACCCTAAGGGGGCTGGGGCCAACGTCCTGACTTTC

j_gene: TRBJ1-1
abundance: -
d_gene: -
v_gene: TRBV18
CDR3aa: CASSPAGLPGAEAFF
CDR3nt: TGTGCCAGCTCACCTGCGGGACTCCCGGGCGCTGAAGCTTTCTTT

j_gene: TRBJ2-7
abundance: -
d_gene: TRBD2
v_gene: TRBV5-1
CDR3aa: CASSLDTSGTTKQYF
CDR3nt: TGCGCCAGCAGCTTGGATACTAGCGGGACTACGAAGCAGTACTTC

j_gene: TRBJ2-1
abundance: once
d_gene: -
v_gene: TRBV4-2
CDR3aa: CASSQEWRGPYNEQFF
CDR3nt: TGTGCCAGCAGCCAAGAGTGGCGGGGGCCCTACAATGAGCAGTTCTTC

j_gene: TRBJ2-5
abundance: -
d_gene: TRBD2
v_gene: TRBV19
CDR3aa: CASSLTGTSGGAGETQYF
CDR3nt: TGTGCCAGTAGTCTCACCGGGACTAGCGGGGGGGCTGGGGAGACCCAGTACTTC

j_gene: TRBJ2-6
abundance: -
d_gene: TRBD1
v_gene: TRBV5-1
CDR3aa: CASSLGTASGANVLTF
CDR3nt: TGCGCCAGCAGCTTAGGGACAGCCTCTGGGGCCAACGTCCTGACTTTC

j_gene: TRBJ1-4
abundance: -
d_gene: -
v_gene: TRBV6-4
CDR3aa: CASSDVVEKLFF
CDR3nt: TGTGCCAGCAGTGACGTTGTAGAAAAACTGTTTTTT

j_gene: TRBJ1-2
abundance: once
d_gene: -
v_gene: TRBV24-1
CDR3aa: CATSDSELYGYTF
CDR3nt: TGTGCCACCAGTGATTCCGAACTCTATGGCTACACCTTC

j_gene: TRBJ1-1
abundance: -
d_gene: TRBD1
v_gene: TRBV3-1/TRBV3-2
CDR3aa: CASSPRDRKSTEAFF
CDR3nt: TGTGCCAGCAGCCCCCGGGACAGGAAGTCCACTGAAGCTTTCTTT

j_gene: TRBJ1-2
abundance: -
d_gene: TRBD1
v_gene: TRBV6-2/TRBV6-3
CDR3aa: CASSYPDRGRRQDGYTF
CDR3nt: TGTGCCAGCAGTTACCCTGACAGGGGGCGACGACAGGACGGCTACACCTTC

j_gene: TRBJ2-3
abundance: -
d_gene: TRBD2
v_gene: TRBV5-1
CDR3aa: CASSPLTSGGTTDTQYF
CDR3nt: TGCGCCAGCAGCCCCCTTACTAGCGGGGGGACCACAGATACGCAGTATTTT

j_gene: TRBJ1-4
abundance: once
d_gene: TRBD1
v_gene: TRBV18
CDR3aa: CASSLYRGAGREKLFF
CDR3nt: TGTGCCAGCTCACTCTACAGGGGTGCTGGAAGGGAAAAACTGTTTTTT

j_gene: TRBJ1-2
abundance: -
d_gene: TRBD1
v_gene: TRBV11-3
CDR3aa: CASSLEIYWSPGQSYGYTF
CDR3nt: TGTGCCAGCAGCTTAGAAATTTATTGGAGTCCGGGACAGTCCTATGGCTACACCTTC

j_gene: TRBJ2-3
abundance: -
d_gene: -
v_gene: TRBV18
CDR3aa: CASSLGGASTDTQYF
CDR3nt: TGTGCCAGCTCACTTGGGGGGGCGAGCACAGATACGCAGTATTTT

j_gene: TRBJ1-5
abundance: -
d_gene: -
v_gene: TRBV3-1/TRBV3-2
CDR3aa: CASSQANQPQHF
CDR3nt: TGTGCCAGCAGCCAAGCGAATCAGCCCCAGCATTTT

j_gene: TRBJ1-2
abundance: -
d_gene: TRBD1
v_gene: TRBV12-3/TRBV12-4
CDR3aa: CASRADRAFGYTF
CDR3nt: TGTGCCAGCAGGGCGGACAGGGCGTTTGGCTACACCTTC

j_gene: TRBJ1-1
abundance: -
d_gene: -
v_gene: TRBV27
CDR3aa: CASRRSLATPEAFF
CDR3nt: TGTGCCAGCAGGCGGAGCTTAGCGACCCCTGAAGCTTTCTTT

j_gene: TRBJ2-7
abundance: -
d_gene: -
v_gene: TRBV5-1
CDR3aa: CASSLAGEGYEQYF
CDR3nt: TGCGCCAGCAGCTTGGCAGGGGAAGGCTACGAGCAGTACTTC

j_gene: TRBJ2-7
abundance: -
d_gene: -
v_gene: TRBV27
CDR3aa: CASSFTTRTALYEQYF
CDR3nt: TGTGCCAGCAGTTTTACAACCAGGACAGCTTTATACGAGCAGTACTTC

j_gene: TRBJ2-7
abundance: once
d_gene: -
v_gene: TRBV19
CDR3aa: CAMLGQVTAKPYEQYF
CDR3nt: TGTGCCATGCTCGGTCAGGTGACAGCAAAACCCTACGAGCAGTACTTC

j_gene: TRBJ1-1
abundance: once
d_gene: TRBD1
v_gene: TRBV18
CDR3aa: CASSPGTGRNTEAFF
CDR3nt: TGTGCCAGCTCACCAGGGACAGGCCGGAACACTGAAGCTTTCTTT

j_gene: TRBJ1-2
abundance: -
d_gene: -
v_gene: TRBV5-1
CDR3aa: CASSLGPSNYGYTF
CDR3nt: TGCGCCAGCAGCTTGGGGCCATCTAACTATGGCTACACCTTC

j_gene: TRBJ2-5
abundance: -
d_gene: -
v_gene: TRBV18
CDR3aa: CASSPIAGSQETQYF
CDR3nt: TGTGCCAGCTCACCTATCGCAGGGTCACAAGAGACCCAGTACTTC

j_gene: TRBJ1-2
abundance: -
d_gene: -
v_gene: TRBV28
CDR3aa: CASSRDSTNYGYTF
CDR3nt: TGTGCCAGCAGTCGGGATTCTACTAACTATGGCTACACCTTC

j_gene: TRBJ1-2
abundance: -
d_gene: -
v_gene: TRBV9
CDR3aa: CASSVDPRLTVGGYTF
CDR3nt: TGTGCCAGCAGCGTAGACCCGAGGCTTACTGTTGGTGGCTACACCTTC

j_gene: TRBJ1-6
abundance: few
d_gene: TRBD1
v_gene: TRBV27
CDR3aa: CASSAGQYNSPLHF
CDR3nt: TGTGCCAGCAGTGCGGGACAGTATAATTCACCCCTCCACTTT

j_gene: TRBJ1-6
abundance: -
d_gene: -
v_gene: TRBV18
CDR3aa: CASSQGKAAGNSPLHF
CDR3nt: TGTGCCAGCTCCCAAGGCAAGGCAGCGGGAAATTCACCCCTCCACTTT

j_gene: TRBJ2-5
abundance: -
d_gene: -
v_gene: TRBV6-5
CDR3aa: CASSYFLRQGQETQYF
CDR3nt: TGTGCCAGCAGTTACTTCCTTCGGCAGGGCCAAGAGACCCAGTACTTC

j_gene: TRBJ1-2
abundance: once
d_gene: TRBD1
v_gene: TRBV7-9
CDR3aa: CASSLAGTGGTGAGYTF
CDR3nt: TGTGCCAGCAGCTTAGCCGGGACAGGGGGAACGGGCGCTGGCTACACCTTC

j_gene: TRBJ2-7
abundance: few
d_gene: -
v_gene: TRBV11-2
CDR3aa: CASSPHEPGGLEQYF
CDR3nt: TGTGCCAGCAGCCCTCACGAGCCAGGGGGACTCGAGCAGTACTTC

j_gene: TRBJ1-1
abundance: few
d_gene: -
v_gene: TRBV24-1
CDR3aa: CATSALLGQTNTEAFF
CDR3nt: TGTGCCACGAGCGCCCTCTTAGGACAGACGAACACTGAAGCTTTCTTT

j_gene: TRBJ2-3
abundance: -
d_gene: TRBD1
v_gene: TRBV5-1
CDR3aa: CASSPDRGTDTQYF
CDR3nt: TGCGCCAGCAGCCCGGACAGGGGCACAGATACGCAGTATTTT

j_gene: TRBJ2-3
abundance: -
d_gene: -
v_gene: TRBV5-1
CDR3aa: CASSLATGAGLTDTQYF
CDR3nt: TGCGCCAGCAGCTTGGCCACTGGTGCGGGGCTTACAGATACGCAGTATTTT

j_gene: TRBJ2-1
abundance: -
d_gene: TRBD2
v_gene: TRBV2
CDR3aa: CASKRGGYNEQFF
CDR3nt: TGTGCCAGCAAGCGGGGGGGTTACAATGAGCAGTTCTTC

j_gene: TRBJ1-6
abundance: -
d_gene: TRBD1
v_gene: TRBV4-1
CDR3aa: CASSPGDRGYNSPLHF
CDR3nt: TGCGCCAGCAGCCCGGGGGACAGGGGATATAATTCACCCCTCCACTTT

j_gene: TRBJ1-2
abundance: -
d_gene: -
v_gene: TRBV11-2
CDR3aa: CASSQGLGYGYTF
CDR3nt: TGTGCCAGCAGCCAGGGGCTGGGCTATGGCTACACCTTC

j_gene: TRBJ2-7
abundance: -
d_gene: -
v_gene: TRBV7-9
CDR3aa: CASSLGRSIWDIPYEQYF
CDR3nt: TGTGCCAGCAGCTTAGGGCGGAGTATTTGGGACATTCCCTACGAGCAGTACTTC

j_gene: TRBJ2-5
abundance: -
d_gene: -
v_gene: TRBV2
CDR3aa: CASSDASRGETQYF
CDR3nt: TGTGCCAGCAGTGACGCCAGTCGGGGAGAGACCCAGTACTTC

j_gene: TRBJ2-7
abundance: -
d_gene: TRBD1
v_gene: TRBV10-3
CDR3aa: CAIRDRVLSYEQYF
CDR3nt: TGTGCCATCAGAGACAGGGTACTTTCCTACGAGCAGTACTTC

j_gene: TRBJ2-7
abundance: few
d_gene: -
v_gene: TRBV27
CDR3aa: CASSLNKGYEQYF
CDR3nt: TGTGCCAGCAGTTTAAACAAGGGGTACGAGCAGTACTTC

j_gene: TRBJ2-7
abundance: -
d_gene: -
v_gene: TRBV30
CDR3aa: CAWSPAEGLYEQYF
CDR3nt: TGTGCCTGGAGTCCAGCCGAAGGACTCTACGAGCAGTACTTC

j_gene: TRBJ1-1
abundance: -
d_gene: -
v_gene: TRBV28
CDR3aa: CASSPRGGGNTEAFF
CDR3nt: TGTGCCAGCAGTCCCCGCGGGGGAGGGAACACTGAAGCTTTCTTT

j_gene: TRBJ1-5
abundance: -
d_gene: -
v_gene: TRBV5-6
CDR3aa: CASSFLSQPQHF
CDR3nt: TGTGCCAGCAGCTTTCTGTCTCAGCCCCAGCATTTT

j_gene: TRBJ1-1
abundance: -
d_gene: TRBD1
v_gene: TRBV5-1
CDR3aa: CASSSRRTGGAYTEAFF
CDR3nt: TGCGCCAGCAGCTCCCGGAGAACAGGGGGCGCATATACTGAAGCTTTCTTT

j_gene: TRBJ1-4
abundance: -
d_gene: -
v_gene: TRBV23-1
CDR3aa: CASSQEGRREKLFF
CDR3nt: TGCGCCAGCAGTCAGGAAGGGAGGAGAGAAAAACTGTTTTTT

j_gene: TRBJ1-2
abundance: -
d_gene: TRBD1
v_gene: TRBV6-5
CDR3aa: CASRSDRVAMGYTF
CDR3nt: TGTGCCAGCAGGTCGGACAGGGTCGCGATGGGCTACACCTTC

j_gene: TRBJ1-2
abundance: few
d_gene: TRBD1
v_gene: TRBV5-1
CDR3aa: CASSSTGTAGGYTF
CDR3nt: TGCGCCAGCAGCTCCACCGGGACAGCTGGTGGCTACACCTTC